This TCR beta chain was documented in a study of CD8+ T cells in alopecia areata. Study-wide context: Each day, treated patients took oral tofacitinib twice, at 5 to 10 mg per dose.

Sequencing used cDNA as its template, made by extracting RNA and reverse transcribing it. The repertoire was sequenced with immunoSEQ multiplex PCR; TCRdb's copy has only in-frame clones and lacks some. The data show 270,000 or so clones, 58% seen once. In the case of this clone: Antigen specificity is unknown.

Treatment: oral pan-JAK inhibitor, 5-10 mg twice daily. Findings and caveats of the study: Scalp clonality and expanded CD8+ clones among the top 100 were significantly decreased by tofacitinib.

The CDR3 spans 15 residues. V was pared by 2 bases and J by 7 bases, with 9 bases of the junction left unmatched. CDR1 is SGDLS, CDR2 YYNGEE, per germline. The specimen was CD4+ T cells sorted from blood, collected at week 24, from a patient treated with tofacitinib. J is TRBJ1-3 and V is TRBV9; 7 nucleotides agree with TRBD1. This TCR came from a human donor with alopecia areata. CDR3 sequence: CASSVLGQLGNTIYF. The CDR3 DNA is TGTGCCAGCAGCGTCTTGGGACAGCTCGGCAACACCATATATTTT.